The next 5 T cell receptor beta chains were all read from a single sample in a study of T-cell reconstitution after alpha-beta-depleted transplantation in children. Unique molecular identifiers tagged the TCRbeta library. TCRdb re-analysed the PCR reads in MiXCR, keeping a single row per CDR3 protein. The sample carries around 800,000 distinct CDR3 sequences, 15% to 20% recorded once. Sequenced here: PBMCs, mostly from graft donor cells, sampled 360 days after TCRalphabeta/CD19-depleted stem cell transplant. Receptors originate from a male patient younger than 18 who had a stem cell transplant for acute lymphoblastic leukemia, so the T cells may come from the graft donor.

V is TRBV2 and J is TRBJ1-4; the match to TRBD1 covers 10 bases. CDR3 length equals 14 residues. Germline V lookup: CDR1 SNHLY, CDR2 FYNNEI. J gave up 6 bases and V 8 bases, and 6 bases lay outside the gene matches. The CDR3 here is CASGRDRGDEKLFF. The CDR3 nucleotides are TGTGCCAGCGGCCGGGACAGGGGAGATGAAAAACTGTTTTTT.

The chain links TRBV19 to TRBJ2-2; TRBD1 might be the D (6 bases). The CDR3 has 15 amino acids. Germline CDR1 reads LNHDA; CDR2 reads SQIVND (reference sequence). V lost 6 bases and J lost 6, with 17 bases in between. The DNA for the CDR3 is TGTGCCAGTAGCTACGGCAGGGGTCGAGCCGGGGAGCTGTTTTTT. It codes for CASSYGRGRAGELFF.

V is TRBV29-1 and J is TRBJ1-4, with unresolved D. Trimming removed 0 bases at V and 8 bases at J, with 13 bases between. The V gene's germline CDR1 is SQVTM and CDR2 ANQGSEA. The CDR3 has 14 amino acids. The CDR3, as DNA: TGCAGCGTTGAAGACATCACGGGTGTAGAAAAACTGTTTTTT. Protein sequence: CSVEDITGVEKLFF. The full variable domain, rest sourced from reference TRBV29-1 and TRBJ1-4, is SAVISQKPSRDICQRGTSLTIQCQVDSQVTMMFWYRQQPGQSLTLIATANQGSEATYESGFVIDKFPISRPNLTFSTLTVSNMSPEDSSIYLCSVEDITGVEKLFFGSGTQLSVL.

This clonotype was seen a handful of times. This chain links TRBV24-1 with TRBJ2-3; D could derive from TRBD1 or TRBD2 (6 bases each). This CDR3 contains 15 residues. The V end lost 0 bases, the J end lost 4 bases, and 10 bases lay between the germline ends. In germline, CDR1 is KGHDR, CDR2 SFDVKD. CDR3 region: CATSDLRRGADTQYF. In DNA form, the CDR3 reads TGTGCCACCAGTGATTTGCGGAGGGGGGCAGATACGCAGTATTTT.

The J gene is TRBJ2-1, the V gene TRBV5-4; TRBD2 agrees at 8 bases. This CDR3 spans 16 amino acids. The germline CDR1 and CDR2 sequences are SGHNT and YYREEE (reference sequence). Trimming removed 4 bases from V and 6 bases from J; junction bases left unmatched: 12. Written as DNA, the CDR3 is TGTGCCAGCAGCCCGCCGGGGGGGGTGTCTTTCAATGAGCAGTTCTTC. It yields the protein CASSPPGGVSFNEQFF.